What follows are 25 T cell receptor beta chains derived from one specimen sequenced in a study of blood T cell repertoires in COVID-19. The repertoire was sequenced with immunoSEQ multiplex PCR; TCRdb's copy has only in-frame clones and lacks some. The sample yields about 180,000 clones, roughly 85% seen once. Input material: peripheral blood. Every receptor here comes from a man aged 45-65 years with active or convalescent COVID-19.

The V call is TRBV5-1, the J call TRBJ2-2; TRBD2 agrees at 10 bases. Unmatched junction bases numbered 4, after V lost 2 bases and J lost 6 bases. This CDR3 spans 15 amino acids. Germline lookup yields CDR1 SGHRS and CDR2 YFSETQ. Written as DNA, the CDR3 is TGCGCCAGCAGCTTTCTAGCGGGAGATGCCGGGGAGCTGTTTTTT. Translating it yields CASSFLAGDAGELFF.

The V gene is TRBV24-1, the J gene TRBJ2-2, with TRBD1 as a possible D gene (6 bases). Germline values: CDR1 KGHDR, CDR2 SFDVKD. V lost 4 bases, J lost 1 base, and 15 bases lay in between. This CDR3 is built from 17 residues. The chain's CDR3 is CATSDPHRALNTGELFF. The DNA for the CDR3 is TGTGCCACCAGTGACCCGCACAGGGCCCTGAACACCGGGGAGCTGTTTTTT.

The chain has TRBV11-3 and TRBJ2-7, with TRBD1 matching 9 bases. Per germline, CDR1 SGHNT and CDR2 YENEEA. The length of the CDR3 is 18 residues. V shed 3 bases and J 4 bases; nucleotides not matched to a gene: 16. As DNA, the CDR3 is TGTGCCAGCAGCTTCCAAATCCGTCCGGGACAGGGAATGTACGAGCAGTACTTC. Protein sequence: CASSFQIRPGQGMYEQYF.

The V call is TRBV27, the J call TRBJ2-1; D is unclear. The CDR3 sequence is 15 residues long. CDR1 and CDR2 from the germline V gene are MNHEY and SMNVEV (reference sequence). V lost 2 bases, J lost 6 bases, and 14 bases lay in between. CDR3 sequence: CASSLGLGLTNEQFF. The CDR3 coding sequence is TGTGCCAGCAGTTTAGGTCTTGGGCTAACCAATGAGCAGTTCTTC.

The CDR3 sequence: CACLATEAFF. As DNA, the CDR3 is TGTGCCTGCTTAGCCACTGAAGCTTTCTTT. This chain uses TRBV30 with TRBJ1-1; D is ambiguous. Germline loops: CDR1 GTSNPN, CDR2 SVGIG (reference sequence). The V gene lost 6 bases and the J gene lost 4 bases, with 6 bases spanning the gap. The CDR3 is 10 residues long.

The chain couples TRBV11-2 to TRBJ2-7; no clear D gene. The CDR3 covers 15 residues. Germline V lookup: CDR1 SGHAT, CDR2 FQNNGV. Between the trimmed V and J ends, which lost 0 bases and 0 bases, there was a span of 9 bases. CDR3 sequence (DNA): TGTGCCAGCAGCTTAGATCTTGCTATCTCCTACGAGCAGTACTTC. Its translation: CASSLDLAISYEQYF.

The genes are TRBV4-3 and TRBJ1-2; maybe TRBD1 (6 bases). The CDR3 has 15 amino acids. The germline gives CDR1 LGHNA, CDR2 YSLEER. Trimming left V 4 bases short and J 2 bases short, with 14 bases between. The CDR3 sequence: CASSLRQAQNYGYTF. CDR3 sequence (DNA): TGCGCCAGCAGCCTCCGACAGGCCCAAAACTATGGCTACACCTTC.

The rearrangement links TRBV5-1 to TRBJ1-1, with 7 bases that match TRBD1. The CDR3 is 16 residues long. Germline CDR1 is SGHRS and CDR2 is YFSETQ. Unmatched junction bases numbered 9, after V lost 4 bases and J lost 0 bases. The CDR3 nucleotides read TGCGCCAGCAGCGCTCGGACAGGCAACATGAACACTGAAGCTTTCTTT. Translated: CASSARTGNMNTEAFF. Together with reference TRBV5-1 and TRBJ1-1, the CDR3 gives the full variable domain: KAGVTQTPRYLIKTRGQQVTLSCSPISGHRSVSWYQQTPGQGLQFLFEYFSETQRNKGNFPGRFSGRQFSNSRSEMNVSTLELGDSALYLCASSARTGNMNTEAFFGQGTRLTVV.

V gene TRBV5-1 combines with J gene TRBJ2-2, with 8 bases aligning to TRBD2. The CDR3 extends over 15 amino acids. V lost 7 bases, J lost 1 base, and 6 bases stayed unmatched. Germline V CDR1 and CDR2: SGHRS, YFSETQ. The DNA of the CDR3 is TGCGCCAGCCGTAGCGGGGCTGGGAACACCGGGGAGCTGTTTTTT. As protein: CASRSGAGNTGELFF.

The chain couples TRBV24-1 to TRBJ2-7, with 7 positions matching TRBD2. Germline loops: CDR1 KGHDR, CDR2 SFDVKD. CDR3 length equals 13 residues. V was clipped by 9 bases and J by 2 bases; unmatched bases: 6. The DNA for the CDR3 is TGTGCCACCTCCCCGGGGGGTCCCTACGAGCAGTACTTC. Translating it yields CATSPGGPYEQYF.

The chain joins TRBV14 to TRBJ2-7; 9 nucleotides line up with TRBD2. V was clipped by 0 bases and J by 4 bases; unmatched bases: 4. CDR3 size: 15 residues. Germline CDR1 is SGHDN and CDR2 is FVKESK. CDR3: CASSQDSGRRYEQYF. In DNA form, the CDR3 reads TGTGCCAGCAGCCAAGATAGCGGGAGAAGGTACGAGCAGTACTTC.

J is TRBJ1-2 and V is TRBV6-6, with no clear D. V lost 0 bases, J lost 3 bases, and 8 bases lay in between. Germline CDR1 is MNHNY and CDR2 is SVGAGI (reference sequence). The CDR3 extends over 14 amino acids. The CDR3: CASSYSVGDYGYTF. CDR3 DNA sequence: TGTGCCAGCAGTTACTCGGTTGGAGACTATGGCTACACCTTC.

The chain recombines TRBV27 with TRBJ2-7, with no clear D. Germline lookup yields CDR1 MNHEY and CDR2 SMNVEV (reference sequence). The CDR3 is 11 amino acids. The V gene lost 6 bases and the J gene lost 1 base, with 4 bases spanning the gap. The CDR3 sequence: CASSPSYEQYF. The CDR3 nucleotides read TGTGCCAGCAGCCCTTCCTACGAGCAGTACTTC.

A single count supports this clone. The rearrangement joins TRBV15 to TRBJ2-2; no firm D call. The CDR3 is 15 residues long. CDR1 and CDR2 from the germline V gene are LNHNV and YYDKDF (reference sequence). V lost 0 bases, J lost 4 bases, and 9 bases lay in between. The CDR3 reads CATSRDRVSTGELFF. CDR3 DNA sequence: TGTGCCACCAGCAGAGATCGGGTCTCCACCGGGGAGCTGTTTTTT. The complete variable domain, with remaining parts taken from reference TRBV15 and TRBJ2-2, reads DAMVIQNPRYQVTQFGKPVTLSCSQTLNHNVMYWYQQKSSQAPKLLFHYYDKDFNNEADTPDNFQSRRPNTSFCFLDIRSPGLGDTAMYLCATSRDRVSTGELFFGEGSRLTVL.

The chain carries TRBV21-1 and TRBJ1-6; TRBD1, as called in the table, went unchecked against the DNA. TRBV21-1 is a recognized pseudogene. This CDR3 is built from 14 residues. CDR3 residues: CASSLRYRESPLHF. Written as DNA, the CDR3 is TGTGCCAGCAGCTTGCGCTACAGGGAATCACCCCTCCACTTT.

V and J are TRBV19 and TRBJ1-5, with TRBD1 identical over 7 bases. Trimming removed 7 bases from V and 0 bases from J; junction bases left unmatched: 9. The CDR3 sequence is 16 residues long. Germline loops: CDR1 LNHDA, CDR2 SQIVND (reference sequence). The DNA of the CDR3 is TGTGCCAGTATCAAATCCGGGACAGTTAGCAATCAGCCCCAGCATTTT. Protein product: CASIKSGTVSNQPQHF. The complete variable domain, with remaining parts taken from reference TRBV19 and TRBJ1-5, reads DGGITQSPKYLFRKEGQNVTLSCEQNLNHDAMYWYRQDPGQGLRLIYYSQIVNDFQKGDIAEGYSVSREKKESFPLTVTSAQKNPTAFYLCASIKSGTVSNQPQHFGDGTRLSIL.

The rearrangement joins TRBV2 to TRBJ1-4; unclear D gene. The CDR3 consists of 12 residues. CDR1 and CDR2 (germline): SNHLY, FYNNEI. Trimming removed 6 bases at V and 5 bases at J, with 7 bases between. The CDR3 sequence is CASRYGNEKLFF. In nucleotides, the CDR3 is TGTGCCAGCAGGTACGGGAATGAAAAACTGTTTTTT.

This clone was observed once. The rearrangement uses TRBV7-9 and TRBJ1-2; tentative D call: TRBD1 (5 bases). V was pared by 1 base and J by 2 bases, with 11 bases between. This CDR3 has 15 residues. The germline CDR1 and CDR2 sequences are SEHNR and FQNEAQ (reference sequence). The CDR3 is CASSLERGVNYGYTF. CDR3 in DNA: TGTGCCAGCAGCTTAGAGCGGGGGGTAAACTATGGCTACACCTTC.

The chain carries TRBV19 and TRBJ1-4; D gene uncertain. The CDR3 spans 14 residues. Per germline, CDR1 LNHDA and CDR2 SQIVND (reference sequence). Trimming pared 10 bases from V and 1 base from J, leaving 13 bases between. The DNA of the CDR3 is TGTGCCACTAAATACGAAGTAACTAATGAAAAACTGTTTTTT. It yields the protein CATKYEVTNEKLFF.

The CDR3: CASSEWSIGTGAYEQYF. CDR3 coding DNA: TGTGCCAGCAGTGAATGGAGTATCGGGACAGGAGCCTACGAGCAGTACTTC. The genes are TRBV2 and TRBJ2-7; TRBD1 agrees at 8 bases. Germline V gene sequence: CDR1 SNHLY, CDR2 FYNNEI. The CDR3 length is 17 residues. Trimming removed 2 bases from V and 2 bases from J; junction bases left unmatched: 11.

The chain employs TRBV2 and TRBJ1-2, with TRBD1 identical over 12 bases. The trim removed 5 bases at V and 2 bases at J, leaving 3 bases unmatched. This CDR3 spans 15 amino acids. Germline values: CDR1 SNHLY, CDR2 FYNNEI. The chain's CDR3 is CASSTGTGGNYGYTF. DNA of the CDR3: TGTGCCAGCAGTACCGGGACAGGGGGCAACTATGGCTACACCTTC.

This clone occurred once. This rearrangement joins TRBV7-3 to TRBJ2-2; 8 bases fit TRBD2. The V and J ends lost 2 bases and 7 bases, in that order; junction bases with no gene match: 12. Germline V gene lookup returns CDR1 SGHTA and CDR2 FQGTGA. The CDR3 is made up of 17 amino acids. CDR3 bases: TGTGCCAGCAGCTTACAGGGAGCGGGAGTGGATGACGGGGAGCTGTTTTTT. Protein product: CASSLQGAGVDDGELFF.

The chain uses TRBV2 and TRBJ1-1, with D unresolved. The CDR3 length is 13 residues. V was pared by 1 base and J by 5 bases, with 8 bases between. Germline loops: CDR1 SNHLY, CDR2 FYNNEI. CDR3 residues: CASSEGLWTEAFF. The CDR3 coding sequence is TGTGCCAGCAGTGAAGGTCTATGGACTGAAGCTTTCTTT. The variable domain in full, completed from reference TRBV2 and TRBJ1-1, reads EPEVTQTPSHQVTQMGQEVILRCVPISNHLYFYWYRQILGQKVEFLVSFYNNEISEKSEIFDDQFSVERPDGSNFTLKIRSTKLEDSAMYFCASSEGLWTEAFFGQGTRLTVV.

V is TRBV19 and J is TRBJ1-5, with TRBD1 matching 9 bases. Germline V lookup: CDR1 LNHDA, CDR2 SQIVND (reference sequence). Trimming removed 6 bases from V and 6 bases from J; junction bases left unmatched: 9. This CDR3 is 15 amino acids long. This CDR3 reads CASRDSTGGIQPQHF. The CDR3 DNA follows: TGTGCCAGTAGGGACTCGACAGGGGGTATTCAGCCCCAGCATTTT.

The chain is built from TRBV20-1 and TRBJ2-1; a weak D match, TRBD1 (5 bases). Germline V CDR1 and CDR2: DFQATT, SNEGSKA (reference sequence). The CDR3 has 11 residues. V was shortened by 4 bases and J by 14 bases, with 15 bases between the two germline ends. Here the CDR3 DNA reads TGCAGTGCTATTGGAGCAGGGATGGAGTTCTTC. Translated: CSAIGAGMEFF.